A selection of T cell receptor beta chains follows, all from one sample in a study of OX40 agonist ivuxolimab in advanced cancers. Repertoires were generated with immunoSEQ multiplex PCR, while TCRdb's copy carries only in-frame clones and drops some. The table shows tens of thousands of clones, with 80% to 90% occurring only once. Sequencing was performed on CD4+ or CD8+ T cells sorted from blood, taken in a trial of the OX40 agonist ivuxolimab. The receptor source for this set is an adult with an advanced solid tumor such as melanoma, head and neck, liver or kidney cancer. The CDR3 runs from the conserved cysteine through the conserved F or W. D genes are given only for firm matches. Not all rows give a size; the values are once, few, many and, for expanded clones, a class.

J | size | length | V | D | CDR3 | DNA
TRBJ2-3 | NA | 16 | TRBV6-6 | TRBD2 | CASSGGASGSTDTQYF | TGTGCCAGCAGCGGAGGCGCTAGCGGGAGTACGGATACGCAGTATTTT
TRBJ2-5 | NA | 13 | TRBV5-1 | TRBD1 | CASSPDRKETQYF | TGCGCCAGCAGTCCGGACAGGAAAGAGACCCAGTACTTC
TRBJ1-5 | NA | 14 | TRBV11-2 | NA | CASSLEGGNQPQHF | TGTGCCAGCAGCTTAGAAGGGGGCAATCAGCCCCAGCATTTT
TRBJ2-7 | NA | 15 | TRBV19 | NA | CASSIGAESSYEQYF | TGTGCCAGTAGTATAGGTGCCGAGAGCTCCTACGAGCAGTACTTC
TRBJ2-1 | NA | 16 | TRBV18 | TRBD2 | CASSPTSGFIYNEQFF | TGTGCCAGCTCACCAACTAGCGGATTCATCTACAATGAGCAGTTCTTC
TRBJ1-4 | once | 15 | TRBV4-1 | TRBD1 | CASSIRDRANEKLFF | TGCGCCAGCAGCATACGGGACAGGGCTAATGAAAAACTGTTTTTT
TRBJ1-2 | NA | 15 | TRBV4-1 | NA | CASSQDPGQSYGYTF | TGCGCCAGCAGCCAAGACCCCGGGCAGAGCTATGGCTACACCTTC
TRBJ2-7 | NA | 14 | TRBV15 | NA | CATSRGPDPYEQYF | TGTGCCACCAGCAGAGGCCCAGATCCCTACGAGCAGTACTTC
TRBJ2-1 | NA | 12 | TRBV29-1 | NA | CSVGRGKDEQFF | TGCAGCGTTGGTAGGGGTAAGGATGAGCAGTTCTTC
TRBJ1-6 | NA | 14 | TRBV5-4 | TRBD1 | CASSTTGMDSPLHF | TGTGCCAGCAGCACGACAGGGATGGATTCACCCCTCCACTTT
TRBJ2-2 | NA | 15 | TRBV11-3 | TRBD1 | CASTRDRGPTGELFF | TGTGCCAGCACACGGGACAGGGGGCCTACCGGGGAGCTGTTTTTT
TRBJ2-1 | once | 14 | TRBV29-1 | TRBD2 | CSALASSSYNEQFF | TGCAGCGCACTAGCGTCGAGCTCCTACAATGAGCAGTTCTTC
TRBJ1-2 | NA | 14 | TRBV9 | NA | CASSGQGSGSGYTF | TGTGCCAGCAGCGGTCAGGGGAGTGGGAGTGGCTACACCTTC
TRBJ2-7 | few | 14 | TRBV5-1 | TRBD1 | CASSFGQGGYEQYF | TGCGCCAGCAGCTTTGGACAGGGAGGCTACGAGCAGTACTTC